This entry describes one T cell receptor (beta chain). The data were produced by immunoSEQ multiplex PCR, yet TCRdb's version contains in-frame clones alone and is incomplete. The repertoire holds about 410,000 clones, with over 75% as singletons. The length of the CDR3 is 11 residues. Germline V gives CDR1 LNHDA, CDR2 SQIVND (reference sequence). Between the trimmed V and J ends, which lost 2 bases and 7 bases, there was a span of 5 bases. This sample is drawn from a study of blood T cell repertoires in COVID-19. This TCR derives from a woman in her forties with COVID-19, enrolled during active disease. Specimen: peripheral blood. V usage is TRBV19 and J usage is TRBJ1-2; D unclear. The CDR3 sequence is CASSIRSGYTF. CDR3 nucleotide sequence: TGTGCCAGTAGTATAAGGAGTGGCTACACCTTC.